This T cell receptor beta chain was sequenced in a study of blood T cell repertoires in COVID-19. Followed longitudinally, the Seattle patients had been enrolled during active infection. How the authors handled the data: Researchers report that nucleated cell counts were estimated from reference gene primer amplification. Clones were sequenced by immunoSEQ multiplex PCR, and TCRdb holds only the in-frame ones, with some missing. V and J calls and clone size are as listed in that table; D and trimming were resolved from the DNA. The sample carries 100,000 to 150,000 clones, approximately 74% recorded once. CDR1 and CDR2 (germline): SNHLY, FYNNEI. V was pared by 5 bases and J by 7 bases, with 2 bases of the junction left unmatched. The CDR3 is 13 amino acids.

Sequencing input: peripheral blood. This chain uses TRBV2 with TRBJ1-2, with 12 bases matching TRBD1. This clonotype was obtained from a man older than 75 with COVID-19, enrolled during active disease. CDR3: CASSRGQGAGYTF. The DNA of the CDR3 is TGTGCCAGCAGTCGGGGACAGGGGGCTGGCTACACCTTC.